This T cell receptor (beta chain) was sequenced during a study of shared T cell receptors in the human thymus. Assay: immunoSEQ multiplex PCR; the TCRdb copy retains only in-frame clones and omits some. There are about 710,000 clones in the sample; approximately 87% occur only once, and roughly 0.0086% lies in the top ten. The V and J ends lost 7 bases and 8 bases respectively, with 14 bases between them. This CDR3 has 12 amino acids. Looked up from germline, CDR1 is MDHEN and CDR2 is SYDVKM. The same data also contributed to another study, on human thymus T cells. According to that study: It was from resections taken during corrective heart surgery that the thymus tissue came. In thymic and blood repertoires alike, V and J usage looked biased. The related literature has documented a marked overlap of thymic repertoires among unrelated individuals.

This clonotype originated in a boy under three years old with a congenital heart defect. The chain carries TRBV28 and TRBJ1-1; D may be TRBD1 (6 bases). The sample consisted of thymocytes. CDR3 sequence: CASTSLGTEAFF. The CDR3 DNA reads TGTGCCAGCACCTCCTTGGGGACAGAAGCTTTCTTT.